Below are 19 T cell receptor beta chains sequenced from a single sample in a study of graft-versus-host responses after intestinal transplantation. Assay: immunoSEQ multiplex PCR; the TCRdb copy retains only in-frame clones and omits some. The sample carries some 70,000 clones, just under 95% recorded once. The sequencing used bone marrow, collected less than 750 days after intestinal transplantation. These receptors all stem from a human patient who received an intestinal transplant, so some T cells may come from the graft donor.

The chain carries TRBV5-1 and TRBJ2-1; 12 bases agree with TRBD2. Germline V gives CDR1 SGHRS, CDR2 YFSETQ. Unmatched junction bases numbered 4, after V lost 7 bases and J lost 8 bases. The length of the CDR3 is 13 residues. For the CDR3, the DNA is TGCGCCAGCGGAAGACTAGCGGGAGATGAGCAGTTCTTC. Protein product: CASGRLAGDEQFF.

This CDR3 reads CASSQEPGGTNEKLFF. The CDR3 nucleotides are TGTGCCAGCAGTCAGGAACCGGGGGGAACTAATGAAAAACTGTTTTTT. The V and J genes are TRBV2 and TRBJ1-4; D is possibly TRBD1 (5 bases). The CDR3 length is 16 residues. Germline-derived CDR1 and CDR2 are SNHLY and FYNNEI. With 5 bases removed from V and 1 base from J, the gap between germline ends came to 14 bases.

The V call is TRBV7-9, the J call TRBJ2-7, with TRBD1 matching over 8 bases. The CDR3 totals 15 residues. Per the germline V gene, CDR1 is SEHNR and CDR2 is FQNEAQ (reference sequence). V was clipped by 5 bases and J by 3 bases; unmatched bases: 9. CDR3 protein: CASSLDRERVYEQYF. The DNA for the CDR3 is TGTGCCAGCAGCCTGGACAGGGAGAGGGTCTACGAGCAGTACTTC.

The CDR3 here is CASRIDRGGYGYTF. The CDR3 DNA follows: TGTGCCAGCAGAATAGACAGGGGAGGCTATGGCTACACCTTC. The genes are TRBV11-2 and TRBJ1-2, with 8 bases that match TRBD1. The germline gives CDR1 SGHAT, CDR2 FQNNGV. CDR3 length equals 14 residues. Trimming took 6 bases from V and 4 from J; bases not matched to a gene: 7.

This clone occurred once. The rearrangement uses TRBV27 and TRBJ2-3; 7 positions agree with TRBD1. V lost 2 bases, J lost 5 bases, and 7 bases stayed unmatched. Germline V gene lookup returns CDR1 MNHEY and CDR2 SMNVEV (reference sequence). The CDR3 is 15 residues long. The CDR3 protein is CASSLMRGQLDTQYF. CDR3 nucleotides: TGTGCCAGCAGTTTAATGAGGGGGCAGTTAGATACGCAGTATTTT.

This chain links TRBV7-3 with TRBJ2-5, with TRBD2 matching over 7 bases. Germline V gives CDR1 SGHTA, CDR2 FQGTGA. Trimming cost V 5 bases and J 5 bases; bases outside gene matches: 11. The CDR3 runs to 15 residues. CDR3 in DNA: TGTGCCAGCAGCATGTTCGCGGGAGATCCGGAGACCCAGTACTTC. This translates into CASSMFAGDPETQYF.

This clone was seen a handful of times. CDR3 bases: TGTGCCAGCAGCCAAGCGGGAGGGAATCAGCCCCAGCATTTT. Residues: CASSQAGGNQPQHF. The rearrangement links TRBV4-2 to TRBJ1-5; no clear D. V lost 1 base and J lost 4, with 8 bases in between. The CDR3 has 14 amino acids. CDR1 and CDR2 (germline): LGHNA, YNFKEQ.

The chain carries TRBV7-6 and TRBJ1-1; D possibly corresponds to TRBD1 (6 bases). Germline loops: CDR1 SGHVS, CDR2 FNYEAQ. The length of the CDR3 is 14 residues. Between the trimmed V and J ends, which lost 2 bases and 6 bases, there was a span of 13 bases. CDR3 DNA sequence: TGTGCCAGCAGCTTAAGCTTGACAGGCCCTGAAGCTTTCTTT. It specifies CASSLSLTGPEAFF.

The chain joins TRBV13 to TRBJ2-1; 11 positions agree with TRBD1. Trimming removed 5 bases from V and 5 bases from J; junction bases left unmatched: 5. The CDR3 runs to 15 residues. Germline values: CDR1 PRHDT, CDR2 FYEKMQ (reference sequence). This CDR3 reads CASSHRDRGNNEQFF. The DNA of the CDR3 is TGTGCCAGCAGCCACCGGGACAGGGGGAACAATGAGCAGTTCTTC.

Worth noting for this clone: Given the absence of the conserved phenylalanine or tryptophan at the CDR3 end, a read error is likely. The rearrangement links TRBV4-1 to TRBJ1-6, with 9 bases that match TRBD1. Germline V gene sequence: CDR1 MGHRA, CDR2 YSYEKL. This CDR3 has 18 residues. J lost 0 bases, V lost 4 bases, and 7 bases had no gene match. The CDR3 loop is CASSRDRETSSYNSPLHL. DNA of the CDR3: TGCGCCAGCAGCCGGGACAGGGAGACGAGCTCCTATAATTCACCCCTCCACCTT.

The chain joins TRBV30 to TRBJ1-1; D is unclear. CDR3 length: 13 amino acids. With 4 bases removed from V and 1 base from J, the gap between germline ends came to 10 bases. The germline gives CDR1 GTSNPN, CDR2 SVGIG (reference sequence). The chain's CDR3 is CAWTDTANTEAFF. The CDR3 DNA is TGTGCCTGGACCGACACGGCGAACACTGAAGCTTTCTTT.

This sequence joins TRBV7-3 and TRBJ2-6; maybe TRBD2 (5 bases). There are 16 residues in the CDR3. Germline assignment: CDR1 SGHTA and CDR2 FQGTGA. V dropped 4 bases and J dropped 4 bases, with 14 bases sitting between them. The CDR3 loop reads CASSSTGIPGANVLTF. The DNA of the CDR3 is TGTGCCAGCAGCTCAACCGGGATCCCCGGGGCCAACGTCCTGACTTTC.

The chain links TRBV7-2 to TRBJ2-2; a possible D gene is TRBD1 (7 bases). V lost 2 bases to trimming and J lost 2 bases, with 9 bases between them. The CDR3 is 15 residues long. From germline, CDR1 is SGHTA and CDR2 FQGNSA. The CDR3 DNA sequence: TGTGCCAGCAGCTTACAGGGGGGAAACACCGGGGAGCTGTTTTTT. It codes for CASSLQGGNTGELFF. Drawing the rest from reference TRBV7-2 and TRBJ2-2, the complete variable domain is GAGVSQSPSNKVTEKGKDVELRCDPISGHTALYWYRQSLGQGLEFLIYFQGNSAPDKSGLPSDRFSAERTGGSVSTLTIQRTQQEDSAVYLCASSLQGGNTGELFFGEGSRLTVL.

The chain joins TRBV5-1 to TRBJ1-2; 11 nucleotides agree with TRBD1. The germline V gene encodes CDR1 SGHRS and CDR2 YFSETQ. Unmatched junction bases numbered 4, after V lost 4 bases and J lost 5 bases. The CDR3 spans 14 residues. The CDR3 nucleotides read TGCGCCAGCAGCCGGACAGGGGGCGAATATGGCTACACCTTC. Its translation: CASSRTGGEYGYTF. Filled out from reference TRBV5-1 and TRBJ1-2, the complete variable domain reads KAGVTQTPRYLIKTRGQQVTLSCSPISGHRSVSWYQQTPGQGLQFLFEYFSETQRNKGNFPGRFSGRQFSNSRSEMNVSTLELGDSALYLCASSRTGGEYGYTFGSGTRLTVV.

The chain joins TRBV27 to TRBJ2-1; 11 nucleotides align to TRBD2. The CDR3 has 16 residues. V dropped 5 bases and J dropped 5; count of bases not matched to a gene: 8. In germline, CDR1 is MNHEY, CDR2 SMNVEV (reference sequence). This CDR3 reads CASSPLGLAAHNEQFF. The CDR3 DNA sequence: TGTGCCAGCAGTCCCCTGGGACTAGCGGCTCACAATGAGCAGTTCTTC.

The CDR3 spells CASRPGDRANSPLHF. The DNA for the CDR3 is TGTGCCAGCAGACCGGGGGACAGGGCTAATTCACCCCTCCACTTT. This chain uses TRBV6-1 with TRBJ1-6; 9 bases fit TRBD1. The CDR3 consists of 15 residues. Germline trimming cut 6 bases from V and 6 bases from J; bases unmatched to any gene: 6. The germline V gene encodes CDR1 MNHNS and CDR2 SASEGT.

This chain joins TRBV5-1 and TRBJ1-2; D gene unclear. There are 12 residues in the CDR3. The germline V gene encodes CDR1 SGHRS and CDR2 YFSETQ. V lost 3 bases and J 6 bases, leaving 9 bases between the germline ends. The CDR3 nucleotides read TGCGCCAGCAGCTCGGGGAACCATGGCTACACCTTC. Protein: CASSSGNHGYTF.

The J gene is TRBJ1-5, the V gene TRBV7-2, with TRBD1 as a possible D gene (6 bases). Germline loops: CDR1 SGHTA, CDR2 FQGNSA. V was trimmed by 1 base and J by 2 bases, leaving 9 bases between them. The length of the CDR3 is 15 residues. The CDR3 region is CASSLVQGRNQPQHF. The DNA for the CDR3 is TGTGCCAGCAGCTTAGTACAGGGCCGCAATCAGCCCCAGCATTTT.

The CDR3 reads CASSLSYRDRNGYTF. DNA for the CDR3: TGTGCCAGCAGTTTATCTTACCGGGACAGGAACGGCTACACCTTC. V is TRBV27 and J is TRBJ1-2; 8 bases agree with TRBD1. The germline V gene encodes CDR1 MNHEY and CDR2 SMNVEV (reference sequence). CDR3 length equals 15 residues. J gave up 8 bases and V 0 bases, and 8 bases lay outside the gene matches.